The present T cell receptor beta chain was sequenced within a study of identical twins. TCRdb called the 5' RACE reads again in MiXCR, with one record for every CDR3 protein. This repertoire shows about 520,000 distinct CDR3 sequences, around 20% found once; its top ten account for about 0.93%. The sample holds a few counts of this clonotype. Trimming removed 0 bases from V and 1 base from J; junction bases left unmatched: 3. The germline V gene encodes CDR1 MNHEY and CDR2 SVGEGT. The CDR3 is 17 residues long. The same specimen was also included in a second study, on T cells expressing NK-cell markers. That work states: Eight donors were sequenced, of whom seven were HCMV-seropositive, while the remaining one was HCMV-seronegative.

The chain couples TRBV6-2 or TRBV6-3 to TRBJ1-1; 12 bases map to TRBD1. The sample taken for sequencing was CD4+ T cells sorted from blood. This clonotype was obtained from a young woman in good health. The CDR3 loop is CASSYSGTGGRNTEAFF. The CDR3 nucleotides are TGTGCCAGCAGTTACTCTGGGACAGGGGGCAGGAACACTGAAGCTTTCTTT.